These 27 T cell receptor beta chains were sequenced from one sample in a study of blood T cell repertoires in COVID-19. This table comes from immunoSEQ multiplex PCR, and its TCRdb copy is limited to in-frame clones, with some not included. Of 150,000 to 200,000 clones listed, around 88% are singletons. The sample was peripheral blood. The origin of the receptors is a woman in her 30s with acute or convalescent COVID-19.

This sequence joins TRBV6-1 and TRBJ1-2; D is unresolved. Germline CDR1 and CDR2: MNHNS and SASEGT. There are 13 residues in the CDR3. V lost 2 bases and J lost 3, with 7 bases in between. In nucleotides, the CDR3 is TGTGCCAGCAGTGAATGGTCGGACTATGGCTACACCTTC. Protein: CASSEWSDYGYTF.

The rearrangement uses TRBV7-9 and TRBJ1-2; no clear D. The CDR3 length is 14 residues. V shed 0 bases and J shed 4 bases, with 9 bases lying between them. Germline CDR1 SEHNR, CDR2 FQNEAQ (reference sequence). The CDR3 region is CASSLAGSGYGYTF. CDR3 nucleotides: TGTGCCAGCAGCTTAGCGGGCAGCGGCTATGGCTACACCTTC.

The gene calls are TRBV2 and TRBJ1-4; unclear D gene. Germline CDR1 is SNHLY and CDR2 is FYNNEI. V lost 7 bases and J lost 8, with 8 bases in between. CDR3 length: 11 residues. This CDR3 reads CASIGAEKLFF. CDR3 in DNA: TGTGCCAGCATCGGAGCAGAAAAACTGTTTTTT.

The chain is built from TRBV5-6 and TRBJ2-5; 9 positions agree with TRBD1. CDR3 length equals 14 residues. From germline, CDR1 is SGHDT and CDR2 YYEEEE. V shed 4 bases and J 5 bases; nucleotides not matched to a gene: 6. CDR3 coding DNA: TGTGCCAGCAGCGCACAGGGGGCGAGTGAGACCCAGTACTTC. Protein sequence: CASSAQGASETQYF.

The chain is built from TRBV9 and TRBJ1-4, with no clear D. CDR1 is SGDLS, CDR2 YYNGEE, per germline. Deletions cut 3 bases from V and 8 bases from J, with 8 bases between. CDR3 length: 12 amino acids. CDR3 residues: CASSGGSEKLFF. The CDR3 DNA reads TGTGCCAGCAGCGGAGGGAGCGAAAAACTGTTTTTT.

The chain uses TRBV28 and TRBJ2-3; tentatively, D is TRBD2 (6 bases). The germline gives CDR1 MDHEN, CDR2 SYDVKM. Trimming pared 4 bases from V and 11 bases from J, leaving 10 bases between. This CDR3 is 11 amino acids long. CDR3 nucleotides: TGTGCCAGCAGTTCCCTGGAGGGGCAGTATTTT. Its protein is CASSSLEGQYF.

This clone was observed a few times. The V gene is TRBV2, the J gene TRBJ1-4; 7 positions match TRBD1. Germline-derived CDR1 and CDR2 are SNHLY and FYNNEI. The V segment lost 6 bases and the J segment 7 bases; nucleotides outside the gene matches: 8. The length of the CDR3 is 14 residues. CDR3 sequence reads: CASRHQGDGEKLFF. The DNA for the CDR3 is TGTGCCAGCAGACACCAGGGGGATGGTGAAAAACTGTTTTTT.

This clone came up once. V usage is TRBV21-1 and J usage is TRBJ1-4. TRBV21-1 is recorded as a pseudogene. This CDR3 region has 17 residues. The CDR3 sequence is CASAPRIRDYNWEKLFF. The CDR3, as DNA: TGTGCCAGCGCCCCGAGGATACGGGACTATAATTGGGAAAAACTGTTTTTT.

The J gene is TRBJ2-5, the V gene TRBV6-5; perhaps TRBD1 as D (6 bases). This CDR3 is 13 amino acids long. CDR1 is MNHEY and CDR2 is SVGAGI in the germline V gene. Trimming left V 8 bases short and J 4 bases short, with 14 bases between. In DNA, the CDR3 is TGTGCCAGCCAAGGGGGTCTAGGAGAGACCCAGTACTTC. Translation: CASQGGLGETQYF.

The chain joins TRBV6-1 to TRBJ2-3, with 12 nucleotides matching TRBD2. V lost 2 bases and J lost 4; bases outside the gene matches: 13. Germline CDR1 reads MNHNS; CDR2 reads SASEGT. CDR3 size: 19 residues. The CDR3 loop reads CASSEYVTRTSGIPDTQYF. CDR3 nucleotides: TGTGCCAGCAGTGAATATGTTACCAGGACTAGCGGGATCCCAGATACGCAGTATTTT.

The CDR3 spells CASGEGTSIEQYF. Written as DNA, the CDR3 is TGTGCCTCCGGGGAGGGGACTAGCATCGAGCAGTACTTC. This chain joins TRBV30 and TRBJ2-7; TRBD2 agrees at 9 bases. The CDR3 has 13 residues. After removal of 7 bases from V and 6 bases from J, the junction contained 10 bases not matched to a gene. CDR1 is GTSNPN, CDR2 SVGIG, per germline (reference sequence).

The CDR3 is CASSRRGPYNEQFF. The CDR3 DNA reads TGTGCCAGCAGCCGTAGAGGCCCCTACAATGAGCAGTTCTTC. This sequence joins TRBV14 and TRBJ2-1, with unresolved D. Germline V gene lookup returns CDR1 SGHDN and CDR2 FVKESK. V lost 4 bases and J lost 2, with 9 bases in between. The CDR3 consists of 14 residues.

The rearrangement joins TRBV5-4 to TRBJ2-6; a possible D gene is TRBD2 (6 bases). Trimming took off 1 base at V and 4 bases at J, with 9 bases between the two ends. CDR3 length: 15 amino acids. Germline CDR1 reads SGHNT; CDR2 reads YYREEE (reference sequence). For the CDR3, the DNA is TGTGCCAGCAGCTTGCCGGCGGGAGGGGCCAACGTCCTGACTTTC. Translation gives CASSLPAGGANVLTF.

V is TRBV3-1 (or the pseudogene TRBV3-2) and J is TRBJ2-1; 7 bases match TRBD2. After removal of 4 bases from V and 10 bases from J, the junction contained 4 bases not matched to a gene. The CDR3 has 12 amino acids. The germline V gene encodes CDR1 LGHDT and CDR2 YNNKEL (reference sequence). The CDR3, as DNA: TGTGCCAGCAGCCCTGATAGCGGGGAGCAGTTCTTC. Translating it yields CASSPDSGEQFF.

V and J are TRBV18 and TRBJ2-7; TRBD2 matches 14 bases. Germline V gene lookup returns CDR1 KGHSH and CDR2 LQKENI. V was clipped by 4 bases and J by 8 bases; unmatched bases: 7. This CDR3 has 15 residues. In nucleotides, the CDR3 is TGTGCCAGCTCACTGGGACTAGCGGGAGAAGGGCAGCAGTACTTC. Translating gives CASSLGLAGEGQQYF.

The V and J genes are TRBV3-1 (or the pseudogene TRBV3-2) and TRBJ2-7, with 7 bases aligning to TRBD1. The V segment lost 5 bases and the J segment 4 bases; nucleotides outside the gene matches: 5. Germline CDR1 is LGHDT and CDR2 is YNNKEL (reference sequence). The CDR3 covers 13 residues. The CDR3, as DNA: TGTGCCAGCAGCAAGCCGGGACAGTACGAGCAGTACTTC. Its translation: CASSKPGQYEQYF.

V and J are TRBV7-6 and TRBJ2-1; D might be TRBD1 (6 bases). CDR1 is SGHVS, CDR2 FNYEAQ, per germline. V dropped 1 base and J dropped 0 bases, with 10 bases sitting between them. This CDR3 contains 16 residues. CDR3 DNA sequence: TGTGCCAGCAGCTTAGTTGGGACACGCTCCTACAATGAGCAGTTCTTC. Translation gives CASSLVGTRSYNEQFF.

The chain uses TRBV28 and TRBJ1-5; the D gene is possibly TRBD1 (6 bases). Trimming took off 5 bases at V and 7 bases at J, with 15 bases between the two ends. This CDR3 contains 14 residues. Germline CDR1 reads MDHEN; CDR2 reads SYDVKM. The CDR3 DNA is TGTGCCAGCAGTCCAACAGGGTGGGGACAGCCCCAGCATTTT. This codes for CASSPTGWGQPQHF.

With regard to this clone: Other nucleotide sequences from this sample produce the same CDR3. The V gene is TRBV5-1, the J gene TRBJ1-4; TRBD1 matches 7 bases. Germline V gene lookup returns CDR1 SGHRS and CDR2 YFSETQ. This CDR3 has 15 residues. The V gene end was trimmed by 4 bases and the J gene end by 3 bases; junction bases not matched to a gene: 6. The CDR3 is CASSPGQVANEKLFF. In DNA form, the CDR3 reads TGCGCCAGCAGCCCCGGACAGGTCGCTAATGAAAAACTGTTTTTT.

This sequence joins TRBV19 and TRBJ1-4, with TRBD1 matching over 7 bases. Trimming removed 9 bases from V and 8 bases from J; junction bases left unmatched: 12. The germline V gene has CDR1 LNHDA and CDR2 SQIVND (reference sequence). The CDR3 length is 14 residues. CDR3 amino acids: CASRVKGAGEKLFF. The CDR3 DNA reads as TGTGCCAGCCGAGTCAAGGGGGCAGGAGAAAAACTGTTTTTT.

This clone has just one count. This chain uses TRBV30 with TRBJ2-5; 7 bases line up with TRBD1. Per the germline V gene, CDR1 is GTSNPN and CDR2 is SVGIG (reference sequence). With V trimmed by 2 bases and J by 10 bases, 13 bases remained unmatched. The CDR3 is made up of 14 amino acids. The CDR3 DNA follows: TGTGCCTGGAGTACAACAGGGGAAGGGGGTCTCCAGTACTTC. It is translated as CAWSTTGEGGLQYF.

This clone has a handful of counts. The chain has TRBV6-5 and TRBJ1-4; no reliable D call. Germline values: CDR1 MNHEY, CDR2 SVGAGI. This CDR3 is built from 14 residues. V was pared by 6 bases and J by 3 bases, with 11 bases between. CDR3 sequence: CASSYGGSNEKLFF. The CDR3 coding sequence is TGTGCCAGCAGCTACGGCGGGTCTAATGAAAAACTGTTTTTT.

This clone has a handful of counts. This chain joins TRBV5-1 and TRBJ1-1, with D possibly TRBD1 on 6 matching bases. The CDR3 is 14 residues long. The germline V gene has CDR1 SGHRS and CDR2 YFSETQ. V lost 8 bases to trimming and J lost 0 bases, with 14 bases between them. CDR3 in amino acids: CASSLRGLNTEAFF. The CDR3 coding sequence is TGCGCCAGTTCCCTCAGGGGCTTGAACACTGAAGCTTTCTTT.

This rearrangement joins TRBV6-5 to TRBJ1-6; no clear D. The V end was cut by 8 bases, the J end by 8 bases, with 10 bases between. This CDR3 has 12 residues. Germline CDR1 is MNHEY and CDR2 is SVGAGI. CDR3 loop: CASRRVDSPLHF. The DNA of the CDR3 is TGTGCCAGCCGGCGGGTGGATTCACCCCTCCACTTT.

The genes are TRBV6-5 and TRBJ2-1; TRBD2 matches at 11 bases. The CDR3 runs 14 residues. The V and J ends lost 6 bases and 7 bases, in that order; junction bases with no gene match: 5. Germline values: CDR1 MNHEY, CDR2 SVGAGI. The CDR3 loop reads CASSRLAGRNEQFF. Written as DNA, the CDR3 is TGTGCCAGCAGCCGACTAGCGGGAAGGAATGAGCAGTTCTTC.

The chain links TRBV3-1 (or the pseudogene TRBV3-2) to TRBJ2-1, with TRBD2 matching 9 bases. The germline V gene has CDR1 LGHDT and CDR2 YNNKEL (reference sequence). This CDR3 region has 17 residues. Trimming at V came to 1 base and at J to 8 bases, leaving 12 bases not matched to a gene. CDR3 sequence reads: CASSQVVLAGVSDEQFF. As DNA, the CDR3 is TGTGCCAGCAGCCAAGTCGTCTTAGCGGGAGTAAGCGATGAGCAGTTCTTC.

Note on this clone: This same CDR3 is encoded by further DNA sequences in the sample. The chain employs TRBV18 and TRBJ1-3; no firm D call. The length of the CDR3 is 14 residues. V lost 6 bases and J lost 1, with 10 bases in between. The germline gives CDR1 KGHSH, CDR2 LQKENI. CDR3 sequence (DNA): TGTGCCAGCTCGCCCCAGATATCTGGAAACACCATATATTTT. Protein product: CASSPQISGNTIYF.